This TCR beta chain was sequenced for a study of cytomegalovirus exposure and HLA in healthy donors. The study's findings and limits: Further analysis was carried out later, and it showed several of the most significant clusters appearing linked to common viral pathogens.

Concerning this clone: Its antigen is unidentified.

The CDR3 runs to 14 residues. V shed 4 bases and J shed 3 bases, with 10 bases lying between them. Per germline, CDR1 SNHLY and CDR2 FYNNEI. The PCR was carried out with 60 Vbeta primers and 13 Jbeta primers. This table comes from immunoSEQ multiplex PCR, and its TCRdb copy is limited to in-frame clones, with some not included. The sample holds 200,000 to 250,000 clones, around 80% seen once. The sequence derives from a man younger than 35 in good health and CMV-seronegative. Sequenced sample: PBMCs. J is TRBJ1-5 and V is TRBV2; D uncertain. The CDR3 sequence: CASSVLRFNQPQHF. The CDR3 DNA is TGTGCCAGCAGTGTTCTACGGTTCAATCAGCCCCAGCATTTT.